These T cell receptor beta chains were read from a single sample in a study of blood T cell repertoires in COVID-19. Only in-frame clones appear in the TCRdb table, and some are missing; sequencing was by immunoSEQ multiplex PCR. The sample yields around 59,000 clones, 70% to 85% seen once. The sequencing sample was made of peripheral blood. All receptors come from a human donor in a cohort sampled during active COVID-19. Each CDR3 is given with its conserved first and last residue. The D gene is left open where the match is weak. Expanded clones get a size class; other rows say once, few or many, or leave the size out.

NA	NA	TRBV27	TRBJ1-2	TGTGCCAGCAGCCCGGACAGTAGAAACTATGGCTACACCTTC	CASSPDSRNYGYTF
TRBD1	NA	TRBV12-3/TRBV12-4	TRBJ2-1	TGTGCCAGCAGCCTCTTGACAGGGGATGAGCAGTTCTTC	CASSLLTGDEQFF
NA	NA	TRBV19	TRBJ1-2	TGTGCCAGTAGTTTCAACAGGGAAAGTGGCTACACCTTC	CASSFNRESGYTF
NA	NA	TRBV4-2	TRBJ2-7	TGTGCCAGCAGCCAAGCAGGGTCCTACGAGCAGTACTTC	CASSQAGSYEQYF
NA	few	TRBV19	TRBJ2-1	TGTGCCAGTAGTATTCGTCCCGGGTGGAATGAGCAGTTCTTC	CASSIRPGWNEQFF
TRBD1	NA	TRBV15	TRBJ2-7	TGTGCCACCAAACCGACAGGGGCCTACGAGCAGTACTTC	CATKPTGAYEQYF
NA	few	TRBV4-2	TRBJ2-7	TGTGCCAGCAGCCAGGCAGGGCCCAACCACGAGCAGTACTTC	CASSQAGPNHEQYF
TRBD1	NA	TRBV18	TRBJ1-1	TGTGCCAGCTTCGGACAGGTGAACACTGAAGCTTTCTTT	CASFGQVNTEAFF
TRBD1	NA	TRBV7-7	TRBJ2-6	TGTGCCAGCAGCTCGAGGACAGGGGGCGGAGGGGCCAACGTCCTGACTTTC	CASSSRTGGGGANVLTF
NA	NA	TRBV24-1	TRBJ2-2	TGTGCCACCAACGCCAGGGCCAACACCGGGGAGCTGTTTTTT	CATNARANTGELFF
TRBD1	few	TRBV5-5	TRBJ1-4	TGTGCCAGCAGCGATGGGACAGATGAAAAACTGTTTTTT	CASSDGTDEKLFF
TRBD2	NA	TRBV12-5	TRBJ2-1	TGTGCTAGTGGTTTGGCCCCGTGGACTAGCGAGCCTAATGAGCAGTTCTTC	CASGLAPWTSEPNEQFF
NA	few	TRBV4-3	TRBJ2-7	TGCGCCAGCAGCCAAGAGGGAAGTCAAGACAGCGAGCAGTACTTC	CASSQEGSQDSEQYF
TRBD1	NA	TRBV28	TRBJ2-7	TGTGCCAGCCACGACAGGGGGCGGTACGAGCAGTACTTC	CASHDRGRYEQYF
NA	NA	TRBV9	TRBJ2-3	TGTGCCAGCAGCGTAGGGCAAGGAGCTAGCACAGATACGCAGTATTTT	CASSVGQGASTDTQYF
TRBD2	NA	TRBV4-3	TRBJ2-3	TGCGCCAGCAGCCAAGATTCTTTCGCTAGCGGAAACACAGATACGCAGTATTTT	CASSQDSFASGNTDTQYF
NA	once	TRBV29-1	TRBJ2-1	TGCAGCGTTGTAAGGGGGAATGAGCAGTTCTTC	CSVVRGNEQFF
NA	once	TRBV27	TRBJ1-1	TGTGCCAGCAGTTTAGTGGGGCTGGGTGAAGCTTTCTTT	CASSLVGLGEAFF
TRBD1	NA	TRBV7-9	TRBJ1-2	TGTGCCAGCAGCCTGGACAGGGAGTATGGCTACACCTTC	CASSLDREYGYTF
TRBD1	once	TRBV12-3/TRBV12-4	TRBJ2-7	TGTGCCAGCAGTTACGGACGGACAGGTCCAAATTTC	CASSYGRTGPNF
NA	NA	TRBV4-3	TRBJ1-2	TGCGCCAGCAGCCCAGGACACTCACCTAACTATGGCTACACCTTC	CASSPGHSPNYGYTF
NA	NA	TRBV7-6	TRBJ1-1	TGTGCCAGCACCCCGTTCGGAGGGGCGGCCCGTTGGAACACTGAAGCTTTCTTT	CASTPFGGAARWNTEAFF
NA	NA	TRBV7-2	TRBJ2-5	TGTGCCAGCAGCCTAGAGCCGCTGGAGACCCAGTACTTC	CASSLEPLETQYF
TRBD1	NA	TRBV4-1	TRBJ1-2	TGCGCCAGCAGCCAGACCGGGACAGGGGGCGCCTATGGCTACACCTTC	CASSQTGTGGAYGYTF
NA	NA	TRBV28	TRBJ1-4	TGTGCCAGCATTCGCAGGGGAGATGAAAAACTGTTTTTT	CASIRRGDEKLFF
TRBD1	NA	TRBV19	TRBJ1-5	TGTGCCAGTAGTAGGCTTGACAGGGGGAACAATCAGCCCCAGCATTTT	CASSRLDRGNNQPQHF
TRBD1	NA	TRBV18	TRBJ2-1	TGTGCCAGCTCACCAGTGGACAGGTACAATGAGCAGTTCTTC	CASSPVDRYNEQFF
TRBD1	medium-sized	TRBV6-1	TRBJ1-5	TGTGCCAGCAGTGAAGGGGACAGGGTCTCTCAGCCCCAGCATTTT	CASSEGDRVSQPQHF
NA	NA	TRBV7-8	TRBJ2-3	TGTGCCAGCAGCTTAGCCATGGCCACAGATACGCAGTATTTT	CASSLAMATDTQYF
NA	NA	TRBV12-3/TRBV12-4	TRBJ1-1	TGTGCCAGCAGTTTTCGGGGTCAGGAAGCTTTCTTT	CASSFRGQEAFF
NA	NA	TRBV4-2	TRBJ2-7	TGTGCCAGCAGCCCCTCCCCCGGGGGGCCTATCTACGAGCAGTACTTC	CASSPSPGGPIYEQYF
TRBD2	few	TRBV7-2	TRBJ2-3	TGTGCCAGCAGCGTGCTAGCGGGAGGGCCAAACACAGATACGCAGTATTTT	CASSVLAGGPNTDTQYF
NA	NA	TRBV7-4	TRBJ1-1	TGTGCCAGCAGCCCAAACAGGGTCGTCACTGAAGCTTTCTTT	CASSPNRVVTEAFF
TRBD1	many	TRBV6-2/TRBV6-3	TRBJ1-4	TGTGCCAGCAGCCGAACCGCCGGGACAGGGAATGAAAAACTGTTTTTT	CASSRTAGTGNEKLFF
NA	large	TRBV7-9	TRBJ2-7	TGTGCCAGCAGCCCAGTTGAGGCGCGAGACTACGAGCAGTACTTC	CASSPVEARDYEQYF
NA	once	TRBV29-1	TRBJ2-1	TGCAGCGTGCCCTTGGGGCACTCGGATGATGAGCAGTTCTTC	CSVPLGHSDDEQFF
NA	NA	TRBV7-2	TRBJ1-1	TGTGCCAGCAGCTTCGGGGGGGACACTGAAGCTTTCTTT	CASSFGGDTEAFF
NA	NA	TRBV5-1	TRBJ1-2	TGCGCCAGCAGCATATACCCAGGGGACCGTAGAGGCTACACCTTC	CASSIYPGDRRGYTF
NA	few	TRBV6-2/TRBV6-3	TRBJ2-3	TGTGCCAGCAGTTACTCGACGGGATACGCAGATACGCAGTATTTT	CASSYSTGYADTQYF
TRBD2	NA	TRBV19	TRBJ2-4	TGTGCCAGTAGTATCCGCTTAGCGGGAGGGCCCAAAAACATTCAGTACTTC	CASSIRLAGGPKNIQYF
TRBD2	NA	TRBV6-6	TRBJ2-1	TGTGCCAGCAGTCCCACTAGCGGGAGTAATTCCTACAATGAGCAGTTCTTC	CASSPTSGSNSYNEQFF
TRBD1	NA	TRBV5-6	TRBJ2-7	TGTGCCAGCAGCTTGCGGACAGGGGACTACGAGCAGTACTTC	CASSLRTGDYEQYF
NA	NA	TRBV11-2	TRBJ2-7	TGTGCCAGCAGCTTAACTAGGAACTACGAGCAGTACTTC	CASSLTRNYEQYF
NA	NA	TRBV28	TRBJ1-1	TGTGCCAGCAGTTTACTGCAGGGTAACGGGAACACTGAAGCTTTCTTT	CASSLLQGNGNTEAFF
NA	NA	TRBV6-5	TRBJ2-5	TGTGCCAGCAGTTACCGGGGGATAGCGCCCCAAGAGACCCAGTACTTC	CASSYRGIAPQETQYF
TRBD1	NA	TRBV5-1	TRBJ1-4	TGCGCCAGCAGCGGGGGGACAGGGGGTAACGAAAAACTGTTTTTT	CASSGGTGGNEKLFF
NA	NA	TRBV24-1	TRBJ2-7	TGTGCCACCAGTGATCAGGCCTTCTACGAGCAGTACTTC	CATSDQAFYEQYF